This T cell receptor (beta chain) originates from a study of molecular identifiers for immune sequencing clone quantification. This clonotype has more than one count but fewer than ten. Its antigen is undetermined. Study-wide results and limits: Spiked Jurkat TCR RNA originating from one cell could reportedly be identified amid around 1 million naive cells.

This CDR3 is built from 13 residues. Trimming stripped 7 bases from V and 4 bases from J, with 13 bases between. Germline V gives CDR1 MNHNY, CDR2 SVGAGI (reference sequence). TCRdb analysed the PCR reads with MiXCR anew, one entry per CDR3 protein. The sample lists 38,000 or so distinct CDR3 sequences, 15% to 20% occurring once. Sequencing used naive CD8+ T cells from blood, with Jurkat cell RNA spiked in. The sample's subset: FACS-sorted CD8+CD4-CCR7+CD45RA+ naive T cells. The chain uses TRBV6-6 and TRBJ2-5, with unresolved D. The clonotype was recovered from a human donor in good health. Some libraries in this study had Jurkat cell RNA spiked in. CDR3 in amino acids: CASTLDRGETQYF. CDR3 DNA: TGTGCCAGCACTTTAGACCGTGGAGAGACCCAGTACTTC.